One sample yielded the 28 T cell receptor beta chains listed below, sequenced in a study of PD-1 blockade in mismatch repair-deficient tumors. Produced via immunoSEQ multiplex PCR; TCRdb's table is partial and in-frame only. In the table there are around 51,000 clones, 81% of which are singletons. Sequences were derived from peripheral blood, sampled more than 19 weeks after starting pembrolizumab. The source of these receptors is an adult with mismatch repair-deficient cancer.

This chain connects TRBV5-1 to TRBJ2-7; D ambiguous. CDR1 and CDR2 from the germline V gene are SGHRS and YFSETQ. This CDR3 region has 16 residues. V was shortened by 0 bases and J by 0 bases, with 13 bases between the two germline ends. CDR3 nucleotide sequence: TGCGCCAGCAGCTTGGTTGGCGGTCGGAGCTCCTACGAGCAGTACTTC. Encoded protein: CASSLVGGRSSYEQYF.

The CDR3 loop reads CASSLERTTGELFF. As DNA, the CDR3 is TGTGCCAGCAGTTTAGAGCGAACTACCGGGGAGCTGTTTTTT. The chain has TRBV27 and TRBJ2-2; the D is unclear. Trimming took 2 bases from V and 5 from J, leaving 9 bases between them. The CDR3 spans 14 residues. The germline CDR1 and CDR2 sequences are MNHEY and SMNVEV (reference sequence).

V gene TRBV6-1 combines with J gene TRBJ1-3, with 9 bases lining up with TRBD1. The V and J ends lost 6 bases and 3 bases, in that order; junction bases with no gene match: 3. CDR1 is MNHNS and CDR2 is SASEGT in the germline V gene. The CDR3 spans 14 residues. Here the CDR3 DNA reads TGTGCCAGCAGACCGACAGGGGGTGGAAACACCATATATTTT. Residues: CASRPTGGGNTIYF.

The CDR3: CASSLQGRPTGELFF. DNA for the CDR3: TGTGCCAGCAGCTTGCAGGGCAGACCCACCGGGGAGCTGTTTTTT. The V and J genes are TRBV5-6 and TRBJ2-2, with D perhaps TRBD1 (5 bases). Trimming cost V 1 base and J 4 bases, with 11 bases left between them. The CDR3 consists of 15 residues. The V gene's germline CDR1 is SGHDT and CDR2 YYEEEE.

The chain employs TRBV28 and TRBJ1-1, with D possibly matching TRBD1 (6 bases). Deletions cut 7 bases from V and 5 bases from J, with 11 bases between. CDR3 length: 12 residues. Germline-derived CDR1 and CDR2 are MDHEN and SYDVKM. The CDR3 spells CASTFGTTEAFF. The CDR3 DNA reads as TGTGCCAGCACATTCGGGACAACTGAAGCTTTCTTT.

The CDR3 sequence is CARAGTGKRHTEAFF. In DNA form, the CDR3 reads TGTGCCAGGGCGGGGACAGGTAAAAGGCACACTGAAGCTTTCTTT. This sequence joins TRBV2 and TRBJ1-1, with TRBD1 matching 8 bases. Germline loops: CDR1 SNHLY, CDR2 FYNNEI. This CDR3 is built from 15 residues. Germline trimming cut 9 bases from V and 3 bases from J; bases unmatched to any gene: 12.

The V call is TRBV27, the J call TRBJ2-7; D might be TRBD1 (5 bases). V was pared by 10 bases and J by 6 bases, with 19 bases between. Germline loops: CDR1 MNHEY, CDR2 SMNVEV (reference sequence). The CDR3 consists of 13 residues. The CDR3 spells CATKGQGSREQYF. The CDR3 DNA reads as TGTGCCACCAAGGGTCAGGGATCACGCGAGCAGTACTTC.

V and J are TRBV5-4 and TRBJ2-4; D may be TRBD1 or TRBD2 (5 bases each). The V end lost 4 bases, the J end lost 0 bases, and 14 bases lay between the germline ends. Germline lookup yields CDR1 SGHNT and CDR2 YYREEE (reference sequence). The CDR3 loop spans 16 amino acids. The CDR3 bases are TGTGCCAGCAGCCCCGGGACGTTATTAGCCAAAAACATTCAGTACTTC. Residues: CASSPGTLLAKNIQYF.

This chain uses TRBV9 with TRBJ2-3, with D hard to call. CDR3 length: 13 amino acids. Trimming took 6 bases from V and 2 from J, leaving 10 bases between them. Germline-derived CDR1 and CDR2 are SGDLS and YYNGEE. Here the CDR3 DNA reads TGTGCCAGCAAGAAGATAAACACAGATACGCAGTATTTT. Its translation: CASKKINTDTQYF.

V and J are TRBV19 and TRBJ2-1, with 10 bases identical to TRBD2. This CDR3 contains 14 residues. Germline lookup yields CDR1 LNHDA and CDR2 SQIVND (reference sequence). V lost 6 bases, J lost 3 bases, and 2 bases stayed unmatched. The CDR3 here is CASRLAGVYNEQFF. The CDR3, as DNA: TGTGCCAGTAGGCTAGCGGGGGTCTACAATGAGCAGTTCTTC.

This rearrangement joins TRBV30 to TRBJ2-1, with 9 bases lining up with TRBD1. Unmatched junction bases numbered 10, after V lost 4 bases and J lost 9 bases. Looked up from germline, CDR1 is GTSNPN and CDR2 is SVGIG (reference sequence). CDR3 size: 14 residues. CDR3 region: CAWTGTGNPREQFF. The CDR3 nucleotides read TGTGCCTGGACCGGGACAGGGAACCCCCGTGAGCAGTTCTTC.

This clone has a handful of counts. The chain is built from TRBV18 and TRBJ2-3; D may match TRBD1 or TRBD2 (5 bases each). Germline V gene lookup returns CDR1 KGHSH and CDR2 LQKENI. V lost 6 bases, J lost 0 bases, and 7 bases lay in between. The CDR3 has 13 residues. As DNA, the CDR3 is TGTGCCAGCTCGGGGGACAGCACAGATACGCAGTATTTT. Its protein product is CASSGDSTDTQYF.

The J gene is TRBJ2-4, the V gene TRBV5-6; D is perhaps TRBD1 (5 bases). There are 15 residues in the CDR3. Germline CDR1 reads SGHDT; CDR2 reads YYEEEE. Trimming removed 1 base from V and 0 bases from J, with 8 bases in between. This chain's CDR3 is CASSLRQLAKNIQYF. Here the CDR3 DNA reads TGTGCCAGCAGCTTGCGACAGCTAGCCAAAAACATTCAGTACTTC.

This clone has more than one count but fewer than ten. This chain links TRBV5-1 with TRBJ2-3; 7 nucleotides agree with TRBD2. The length of the CDR3 is 19 residues. Germline V gene lookup returns CDR1 SGHRS and CDR2 YFSETQ. The junction had 20 bases not matched to a gene; V was cut back by 3 bases and J by 4 bases. In DNA, the CDR3 is TGCGCCAGCAGCTGGAGCGGGACGGGTTTTTCATTGGGCGCAGATACGCAGTATTTT. Translation gives CASSWSGTGFSLGADTQYF.

The rearrangement uses TRBV28 and TRBJ2-7; weak D call: TRBD1 (6 bases). Trimming pared 3 bases from V and 4 bases from J, leaving 13 bases between. There are 14 residues in the CDR3. Germline CDR1 reads MDHEN; CDR2 reads SYDVKM. CDR3 region: CASSLYRAPYEQYF. CDR3 nucleotides: TGTGCCAGCAGTTTGTACAGGGCGCCGTACGAGCAGTACTTC.

J is TRBJ2-7 and V is TRBV6-1; D is uncertain. In germline, CDR1 is MNHNS, CDR2 SASEGT. The CDR3 length is 14 residues. V was pared by 7 bases and J by 0 bases, with 13 bases between. The CDR3 loop is CASKIVESSYEQYF. The CDR3 DNA reads TGTGCCAGCAAAATAGTCGAAAGCTCCTACGAGCAGTACTTC.

The genes are TRBV7-3 and TRBJ2-1, with TRBD2 identical over 13 bases. V shed 5 bases and J 9 bases; nucleotides not matched to a gene: 10. The germline gives CDR1 SGHTA, CDR2 FQGTGA. The CDR3 covers 16 residues. The CDR3: CASSPRGLAGFGEQFF. DNA of the CDR3: TGTGCCAGCAGCCCGAGGGGACTAGCGGGATTCGGTGAGCAGTTCTTC.

Concerning this clone: An end of the junction differs from the germline gene, which may be a read error. This chain joins TRBV7-7 and TRBJ2-7; 8 bases agree with TRBD1. CDR3 length: 14 amino acids. In germline, CDR1 is SSHAT, CDR2 FNYEAQ (reference sequence). CDR3: CASSLGTGFYEQYF. Here the CDR3 DNA reads TGTGCTAGCAGCTTAGGGACAGGCTTCTACGAGCAGTACTTC.

The chain employs TRBV29-1 and TRBJ2-6, with D unresolved. CDR3 size: 17 residues. Trimming removed 5 bases from V and 0 bases from J, with 17 bases in between. The germline gives CDR1 SQVTM, CDR2 ANQGSEA. The CDR3 sequence: CSVSYDHSASGANVLTF. The CDR3 bases are TGCAGCGTTTCGTATGACCACTCCGCCTCTGGGGCCAACGTCCTGACTTTC.

The gene calls are TRBV6-6 and TRBJ2-7, with TRBD1 matching over 8 bases. Germline V gives CDR1 MNHNY, CDR2 SVGAGI (reference sequence). The CDR3 consists of 16 residues. V dropped 0 bases and J dropped 9; count of bases not matched to a gene: 13. CDR3 DNA sequence: TGTGCCAGCAGTTACTCGAGGGCCCAGGGGGCGCCAGGGCAGTACTTC. Translation gives CASSYSRAQGAPGQYF.

The table lists this clone with a few counts. The rearrangement links TRBV7-9 to TRBJ2-2, with 9 bases aligning to TRBD2. CDR3 length: 17 amino acids. J lost 6 bases, V lost 5 bases, and 13 bases had no gene match. Germline-derived CDR1 and CDR2 are SEHNR and FQNEAQ (reference sequence). The CDR3 coding sequence is TGTGCCAGCAGCCCCCGGGAGAATAGCGGGAGCGCCGGGGAGCTGTTTTTT. Translated, it gives CASSPRENSGSAGELFF.

The sample holds a few counts of this clone. The CDR3 is CASSDFSVSMNTEAFF. CDR3 sequence (DNA): TGTGCCAGCAGCGACTTCTCTGTCAGCATGAACACTGAAGCTTTCTTT. The chain employs TRBV9 and TRBJ1-1; D call uncertain. V gave up 3 bases and J gave up 0 bases, with 15 bases separating them. CDR3 length equals 16 residues. Looked up from germline, CDR1 is SGDLS and CDR2 is YYNGEE.

The rearrangement uses TRBV7-9 and TRBJ1-1, with D possibly being TRBD1 (6 bases). V lost 5 bases to trimming and J lost 3 bases, with 13 bases between them. The CDR3 covers 14 residues. Per the germline V gene, CDR1 is SEHNR and CDR2 is FQNEAQ (reference sequence). CDR3 residues: CASSKDSWDTEAFF. CDR3 DNA: TGTGCCAGCAGCAAGGACAGTTGGGACACTGAAGCTTTCTTT.

This clone turned up a few times. V and J are TRBV27 and TRBJ2-2, with TRBD1 matching over 8 bases. Germline CDR1 reads MNHEY; CDR2 reads SMNVEV (reference sequence). The ends lost 7 bases at V and 8 bases at J; junction bases unmatched: 12. This CDR3 has 15 residues. CDR3 amino acids: CASKNLQGEVGELFF. Here the CDR3 DNA reads TGTGCCAGCAAAAACTTACAGGGGGAGGTAGGGGAGCTGTTTTTT.

This clone was counted a few times. The rearrangement uses TRBV5-1 and TRBJ1-2; 7 bases are shared with TRBD1. This CDR3 is 15 amino acids long. V lost 4 bases to trimming and J lost 4 bases; unmatched junction nucleotides: 10. The V gene's germline CDR1 is SGHRS and CDR2 YFSETQ. The CDR3 loop is CASSRGRDSTYGYTF. In DNA form, the CDR3 reads TGCGCCAGCAGCAGAGGAAGGGACAGTACCTATGGCTACACCTTC.

This clone has more than one count but fewer than ten. CDR3 DNA sequence: TGTGCCAGCTCACCTCGTGGGGGTACTAATGAAAAACTGTTTTTT. It encodes CASSPRGGTNEKLFF. The genes are TRBV18 and TRBJ1-4, with D possibly matching TRBD1 (5 bases). Trimming pared 3 bases from V and 2 bases from J, leaving 10 bases between. Germline V gives CDR1 KGHSH, CDR2 LQKENI. This CDR3 is built from 15 residues.

As for this clone: The germline gene is not matched at one end of the junction; a read error may be the cause. The J gene is TRBJ1-2, the V gene TRBV7-7; D is possibly TRBD1 (6 bases). There are 14 residues in the CDR3. Germline CDR1 is SSHAT and CDR2 is FNYEAQ (reference sequence). The chain's CDR3 is CASSPLTGAGGYTF. Here the CDR3 DNA reads TGTGCTAGCAGCCCACTCACGGGGGCAGGTGGCTACACCTTC. Drawing the rest from reference TRBV7-7 and TRBJ1-2, the complete variable domain is GAGVSQSPRYKVTKRGQDVTLRCDPISSHATLYWYQQALGQGPEFLTYFNYEAQPDKSGLPSDRFSAERPEGSISTLTIQRTEQRDSAMYRCASSPLTGAGGYTFGSGTRLTVV.

The chain couples TRBV2 to TRBJ1-1, with D perhaps TRBD1 (6 bases). Deletions cut 6 bases from V and 1 base from J, with 9 bases between. The CDR3 sequence is 13 residues long. Per germline, CDR1 SNHLY and CDR2 FYNNEI. CDR3 DNA sequence: TGTGCCAGCAGGGGGACACCGAACACTGAAGCTTTCTTT. Encoded protein: CASRGTPNTEAFF.